This T cell receptor beta chain emerged from a study of blood T cell repertoires in COVID-19. Overall study: COVID-19 samples collected from the United States, Italy and Spain covered acute and convalescent phases. The analysed material was cDNA or gDNA that came from T cells, B-cell-depleted T cells, or PBMCs.

Source study methods: Quantification of nucleated cells was approximated via reference gene primer amplification. Assay used: immunoSEQ multiplex PCR; TCRdb lists only in-frame clones, some missing. The DNA was the basis for D and trimming; V, J and clone size are from that table. This table holds over 60,000 clones, roughly 87% found once. J was trimmed by 1 base and V by 6 bases; bases with no gene match: 3. This CDR3 has 15 amino acids. Germline V CDR1 and CDR2: SNHLY, FYNNEI. This TCR derives from a human donor in a cohort sampled during active COVID-19. The sequenced material came from peripheral blood. The gene calls are TRBV2 and TRBJ2-6; 7 bases line up with TRBD1. This chain's CDR3 is CASSQTGSGANVLTF. CDR3 nucleotides: TGTGCCAGCAGCCAGACAGGGTCTGGGGCCAACGTCCTGACTTTC. Variable domain in full (rest from reference TRBV2 and TRBJ2-6): EPEVTQTPSHQVTQMGQEVILRCVPISNHLYFYWYRQILGQKVEFLVSFYNNEISEKSEIFDDQFSVERPDGSNFTLKIRSTKLEDSAMYFCASSQTGSGANVLTFGAGSRLTVL.